A single sample is the source of the 8 T cell receptor beta chains below, sequenced in a study of control samples from healthy donors and cancer patients. Here immunoSEQ multiplex PCR was the method, and the copy in TCRdb shows in-frame clones only, minus some. The repertoire holds 130,000 or so clones, with over 80% as singletons. Sequencing input: blood. These TCRs come from a woman aged 45-60 years in good health.

The CDR3 DNA is TGTGCCAGTAGTATGCCAGGGTCAGGTCAGCCCCAGCATTTT. It codes for CASSMPGSGQPQHF. The chain links TRBV19 to TRBJ1-5; the D gene is possibly TRBD1 (5 bases). CDR1 and CDR2 (germline): LNHDA, SQIVND (reference sequence). The V gene lost 3 bases and the J gene lost 6 bases, with 12 bases spanning the gap. The CDR3 contains 14 residues.

The chain's CDR3 is CAWGQGGNTIYF. CDR3 in DNA: TGTGCCTGGGGACAGGGGGGAAACACCATATATTTT. The rearrangement links TRBV30 to TRBJ1-3; TRBD1 matches at 9 bases. The CDR3 length is 12 residues. Looked up from germline, CDR1 is GTSNPN and CDR2 is SVGIG (reference sequence). V lost 5 bases to trimming and J lost 4 bases; unmatched junction nucleotides: 0. Drawing the rest from reference TRBV30 and TRBJ1-3, the complete variable domain is SQTIHQWPATLVQPVGSPLSLECTVEGTSNPNLYWYRQAAGRGLQLLFYSVGIGQISSEVPQNLSASRPQDRQFILSSKKLLLSDSGFYLCAWGQGGNTIYFGEGSWLTVV.

CDR3 protein: CATSTALRGYTF. The CDR3 DNA reads TGTGCCACCTCGACGGCTCTTCGGGGCTACACCTTC. The rearrangement uses TRBV12-3 or TRBV12-4 and TRBJ1-2; D ambiguous. The CDR3 covers 12 residues. V was pared by 10 bases and J by 8 bases, with 17 bases between.

J is TRBJ2-5 and V is TRBV15; 10 bases fit TRBD2. Unmatched junction bases numbered 1, after V lost 2 bases and J lost 1 base. Germline CDR1 and CDR2: LNHNV and YYDKDF (reference sequence). The CDR3 consists of 15 residues. The CDR3, as DNA: TGTGCCACCAGCAGACTAGCGGGGGTCCAAGAGACCCAGTACTTC. Translation: CATSRLAGVQETQYF.

For this clone: One end of the junction is discordant with germline, which a read error may explain. CDR3: CASSVGTVVEPQYF. The DNA of the CDR3 is TGTGCCAGCAGCGTAGGGACCGTGGTAGAGCCCCAGTACTTC. The chain recombines TRBV9 with TRBJ2-5; D call uncertain. The V gene's germline CDR1 is SGDLS and CDR2 YYNGEE. This CDR3 has 14 amino acids.

This clone was recorded only once. The gene calls are TRBV12-5 and TRBJ2-7; D possibly uses TRBD1 or TRBD2 (5 bases each). Trimming removed 4 bases at V and 6 bases at J, with 16 bases between. The CDR3 is made up of 14 amino acids. The germline gives CDR1 LGHNT, CDR2 FRNRAP. CDR3 nucleotide sequence: TGTGCTAGTGGTTCTACCGGGGCCACAGGCGAGCAGTACTTC. Translated, it gives CASGSTGATGEQYF.

The chain combines TRBV5-1 with TRBJ2-7; D unresolved. The V gene's germline CDR1 is SGHRS and CDR2 YFSETQ. Trimming cost V 1 base and J 5 bases, with 13 bases left between them. This CDR3 is 14 amino acids long. DNA for the CDR3: TGCGCCAGCAGCTTGAAGCTGTATGAGGACGAGCAGTACTTC. It is translated as CASSLKLYEDEQYF.

This clone showed up just a few times. The rearrangement links TRBV19 to TRBJ1-5; possibly TRBD1 for D (5 bases). Deletions cut 4 bases from V and 0 bases from J, with 10 bases between. This CDR3 contains 15 residues. Germline-derived CDR1 and CDR2 are LNHDA and SQIVND (reference sequence). CDR3 region: CASSTQVSSNQPQHF. The CDR3 DNA reads as TGTGCCAGTAGTACACAGGTTTCTAGCAATCAGCCCCAGCATTTT.